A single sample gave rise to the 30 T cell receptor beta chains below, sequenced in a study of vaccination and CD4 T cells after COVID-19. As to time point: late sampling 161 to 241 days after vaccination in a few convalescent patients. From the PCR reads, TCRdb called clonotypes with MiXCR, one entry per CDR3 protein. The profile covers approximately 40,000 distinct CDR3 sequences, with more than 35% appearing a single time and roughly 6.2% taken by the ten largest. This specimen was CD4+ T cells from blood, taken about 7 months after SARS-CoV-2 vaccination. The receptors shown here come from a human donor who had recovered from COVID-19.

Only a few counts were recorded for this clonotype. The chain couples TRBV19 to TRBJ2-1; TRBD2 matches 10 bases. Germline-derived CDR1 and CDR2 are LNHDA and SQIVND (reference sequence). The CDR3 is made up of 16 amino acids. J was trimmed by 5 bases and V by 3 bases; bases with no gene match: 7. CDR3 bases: TGTGCCAGTAGTATTGGTGGACTAGCGGTTCACAATGAGCAGTTCTTC. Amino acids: CASSIGGLAVHNEQFF.

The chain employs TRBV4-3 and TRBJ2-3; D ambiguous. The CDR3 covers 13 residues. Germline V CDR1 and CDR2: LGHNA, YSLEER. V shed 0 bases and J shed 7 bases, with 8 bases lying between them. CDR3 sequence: CASSQDPRNTQYF. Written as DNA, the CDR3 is TGCGCCAGCAGCCAAGACCCGAGGAATACGCAGTATTTT.

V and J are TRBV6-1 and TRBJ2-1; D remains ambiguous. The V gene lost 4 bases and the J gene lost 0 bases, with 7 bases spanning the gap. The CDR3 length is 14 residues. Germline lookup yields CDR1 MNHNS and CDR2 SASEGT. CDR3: CASSAASSYNEQFF. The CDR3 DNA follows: TGTGCCAGCAGTGCGGCTAGCTCCTACAATGAGCAGTTCTTC.

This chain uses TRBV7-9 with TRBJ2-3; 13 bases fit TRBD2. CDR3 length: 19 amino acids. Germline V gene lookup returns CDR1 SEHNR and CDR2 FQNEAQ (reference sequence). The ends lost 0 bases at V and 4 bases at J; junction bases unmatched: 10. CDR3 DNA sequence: TGTGCCAGCAGCTTAGCGAGGACTAGCGGGAGTGGGGTCTCAGATACGCAGTATTTT. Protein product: CASSLARTSGSGVSDTQYF.

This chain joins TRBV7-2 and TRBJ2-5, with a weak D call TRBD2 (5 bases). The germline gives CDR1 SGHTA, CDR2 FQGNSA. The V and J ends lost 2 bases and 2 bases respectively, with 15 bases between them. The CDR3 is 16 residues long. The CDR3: CASSLMPNPGQETQYF. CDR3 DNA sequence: TGTGCCAGCAGCTTAATGCCAAACCCGGGGCAAGAGACCCAGTACTTC.

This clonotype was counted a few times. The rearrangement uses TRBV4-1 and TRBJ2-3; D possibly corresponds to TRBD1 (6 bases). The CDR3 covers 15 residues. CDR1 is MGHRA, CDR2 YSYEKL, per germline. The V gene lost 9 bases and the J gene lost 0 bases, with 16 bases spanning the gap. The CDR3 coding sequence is TGCGCCAGTAAAGCGAACAGGGTTAGCACAGATACGCAGTATTTT. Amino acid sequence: CASKANRVSTDTQYF.

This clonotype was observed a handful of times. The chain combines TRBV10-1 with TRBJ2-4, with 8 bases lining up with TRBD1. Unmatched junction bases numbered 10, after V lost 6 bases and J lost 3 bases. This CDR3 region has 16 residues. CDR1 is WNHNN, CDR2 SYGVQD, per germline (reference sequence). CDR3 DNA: TGCGCCAGCAGCCAAGGGACAGGATTAAGCAAAAACATTCAGTACTTC. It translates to CASSQGTGLSKNIQYF.

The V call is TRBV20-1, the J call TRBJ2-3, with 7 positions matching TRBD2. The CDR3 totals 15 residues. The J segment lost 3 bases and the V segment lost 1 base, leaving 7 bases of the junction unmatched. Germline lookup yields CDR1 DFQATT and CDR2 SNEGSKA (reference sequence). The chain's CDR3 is CSARAGTNPTDTQYF. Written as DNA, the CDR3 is TGCAGTGCTAGAGCTGGGACTAACCCAACAGATACGCAGTATTTT.

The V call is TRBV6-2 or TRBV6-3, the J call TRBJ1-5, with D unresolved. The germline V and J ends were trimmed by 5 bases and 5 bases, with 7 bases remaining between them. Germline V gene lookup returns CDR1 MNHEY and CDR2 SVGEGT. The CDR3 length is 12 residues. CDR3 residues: CASSQNYQPQHF. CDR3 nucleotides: TGTGCCAGCAGTCAGAATTATCAGCCCCAGCATTTT.

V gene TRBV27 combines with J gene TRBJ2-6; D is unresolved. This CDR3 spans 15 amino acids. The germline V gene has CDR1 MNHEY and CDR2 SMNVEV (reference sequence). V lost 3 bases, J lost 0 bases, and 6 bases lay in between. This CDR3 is CASSFDISGANVLTF. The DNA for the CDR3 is TGTGCCAGCAGTTTCGACATCTCTGGGGCCAACGTCCTGACTTTC.

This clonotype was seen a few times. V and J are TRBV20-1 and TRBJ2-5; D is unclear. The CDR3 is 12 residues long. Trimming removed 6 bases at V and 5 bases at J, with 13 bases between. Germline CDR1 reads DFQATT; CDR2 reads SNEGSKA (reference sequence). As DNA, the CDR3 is TGCAGTGCCAAGGGTTTTACTGAGACCCAGTACTTC. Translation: CSAKGFTETQYF.

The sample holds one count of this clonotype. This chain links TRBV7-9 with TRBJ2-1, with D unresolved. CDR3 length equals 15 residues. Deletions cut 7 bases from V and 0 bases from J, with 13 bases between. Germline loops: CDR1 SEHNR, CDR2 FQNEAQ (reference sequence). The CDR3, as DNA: TGTGCCAGCACCTCAGGAGAAAGCTCCTACAATGAGCAGTTCTTC. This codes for CASTSGESSYNEQFF. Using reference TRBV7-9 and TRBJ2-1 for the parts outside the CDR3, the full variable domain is DTGVSQNPRHKITKRGQNVTFRCDPISEHNRLYWYRQTLGQGPEFLTYFQNEAQLEKSRLLSDRFSAERPKGSFSTLEIQRTEQGDSAMYLCASTSGESSYNEQFFGPGTRLTVL.

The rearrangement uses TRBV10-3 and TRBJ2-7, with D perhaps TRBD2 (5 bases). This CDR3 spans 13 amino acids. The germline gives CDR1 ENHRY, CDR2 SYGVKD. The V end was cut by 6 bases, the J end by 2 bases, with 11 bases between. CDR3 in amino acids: CAIRPGIAYEQYF. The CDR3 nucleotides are TGTGCCATCAGGCCCGGGATAGCCTACGAGCAGTACTTC.

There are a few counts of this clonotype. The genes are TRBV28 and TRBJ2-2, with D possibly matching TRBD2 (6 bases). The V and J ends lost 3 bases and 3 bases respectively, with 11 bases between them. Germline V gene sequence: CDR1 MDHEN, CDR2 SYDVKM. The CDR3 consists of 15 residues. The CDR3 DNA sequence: TGTGCCAGCAGTTTGTGGGGGGAAGACACCGGGGAGCTGTTTTTT. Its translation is CASSLWGEDTGELFF. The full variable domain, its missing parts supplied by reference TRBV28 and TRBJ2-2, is DVKVTQSSRYLVKRTGEKVFLECVQDMDHENMFWYRQDPGLGLRLIYFSYDVKMKEKGDIPEGYSVSREKKERFSLILESASTNQTSMYLCASSLWGEDTGELFFGEGSRLTVL.

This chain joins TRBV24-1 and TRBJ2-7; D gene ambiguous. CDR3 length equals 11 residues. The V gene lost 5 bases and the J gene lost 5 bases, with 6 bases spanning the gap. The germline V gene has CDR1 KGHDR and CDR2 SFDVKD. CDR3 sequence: CATSGFNEQYF. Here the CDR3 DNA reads TGTGCCACCAGTGGTTTCAACGAGCAGTACTTC.

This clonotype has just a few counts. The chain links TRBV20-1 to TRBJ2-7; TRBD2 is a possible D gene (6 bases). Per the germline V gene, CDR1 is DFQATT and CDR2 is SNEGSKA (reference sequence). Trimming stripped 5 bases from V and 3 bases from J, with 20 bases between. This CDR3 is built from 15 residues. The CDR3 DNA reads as TGCAGTGCTGAAACATTCCGGGGGTCCAGCTACGAGCAGTACTTC. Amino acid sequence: CSAETFRGSSYEQYF.

The CDR3 region is CASSRRWGATEAFF. The CDR3 DNA sequence: TGTGCCAGCAGCCGACGGTGGGGGGCCACTGAAGCTTTCTTT. This chain joins TRBV7-9 and TRBJ1-1; possibly TRBD1 for D (6 bases). V was trimmed by 5 bases and J by 4 bases, leaving 14 bases between them. Germline assignment: CDR1 SEHNR and CDR2 FQNEAQ (reference sequence). This CDR3 comprises 14 residues. Full variable domain (outside the CDR3, taken from reference TRBV7-9 and TRBJ1-1): DTGVSQNPRHKITKRGQNVTFRCDPISEHNRLYWYRQTLGQGPEFLTYFQNEAQLEKSRLLSDRFSAERPKGSFSTLEIQRTEQGDSAMYLCASSRRWGATEAFFGQGTRLTVV.

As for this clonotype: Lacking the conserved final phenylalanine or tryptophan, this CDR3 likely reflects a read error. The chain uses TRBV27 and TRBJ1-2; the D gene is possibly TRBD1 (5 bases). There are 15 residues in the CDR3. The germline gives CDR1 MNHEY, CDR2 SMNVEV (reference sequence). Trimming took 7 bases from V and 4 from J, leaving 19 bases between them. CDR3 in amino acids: CASTTLPWGVYGYTL. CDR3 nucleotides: TGTGCCAGCACCACCCTTCCGTGGGGGGTCTATGGCTACACCCTC.

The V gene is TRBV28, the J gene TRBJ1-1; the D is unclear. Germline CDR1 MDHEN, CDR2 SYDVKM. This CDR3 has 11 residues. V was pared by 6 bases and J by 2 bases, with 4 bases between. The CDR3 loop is CASRLNTEAFF. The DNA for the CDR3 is TGTGCCAGCAGACTAAACACTGAAGCTTTCTTT.

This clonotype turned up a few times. CDR3 coding DNA: TGCAGTGCTAGACCCAGCGGGAGGAGCCAAGAGACCCAGTACTTC. The encoded protein is CSARPSGRSQETQYF. The chain couples TRBV20-1 to TRBJ2-5, with 9 bases fitting TRBD2. The CDR3 sequence is 15 residues long. Germline CDR1 is DFQATT and CDR2 is SNEGSKA (reference sequence). V was pared by 2 bases and J by 1 base, with 5 bases of the junction left unmatched.

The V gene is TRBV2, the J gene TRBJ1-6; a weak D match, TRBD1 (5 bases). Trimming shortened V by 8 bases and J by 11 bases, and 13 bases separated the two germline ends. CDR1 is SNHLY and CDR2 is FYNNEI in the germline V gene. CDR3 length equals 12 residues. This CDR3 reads CASLWDSPPLHF. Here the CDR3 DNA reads TGTGCCAGCTTATGGGACTCTCCACCCCTCCACTTT.

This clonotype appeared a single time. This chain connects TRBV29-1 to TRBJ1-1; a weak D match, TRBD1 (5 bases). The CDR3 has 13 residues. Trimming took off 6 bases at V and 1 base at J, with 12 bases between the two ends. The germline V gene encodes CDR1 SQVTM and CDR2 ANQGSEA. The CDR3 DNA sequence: TGCAGCGTCGAGTACACAGGGAACACTGAAGCTTTCTTT. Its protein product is CSVEYTGNTEAFF.

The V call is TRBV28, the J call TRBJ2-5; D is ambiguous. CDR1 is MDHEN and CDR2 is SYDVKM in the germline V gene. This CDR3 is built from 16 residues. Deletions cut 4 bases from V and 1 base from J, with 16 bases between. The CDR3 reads CASSSGRLMGQETQYF. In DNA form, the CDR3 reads TGTGCCAGCAGTTCGGGCAGGTTAATGGGCCAAGAGACCCAGTACTTC.

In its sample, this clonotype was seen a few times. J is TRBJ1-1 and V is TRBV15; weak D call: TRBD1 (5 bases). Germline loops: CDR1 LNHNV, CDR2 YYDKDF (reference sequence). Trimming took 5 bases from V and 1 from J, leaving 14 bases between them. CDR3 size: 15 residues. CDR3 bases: TGTGCCACCAGCGCTACGCGGGACCCGAACACTGAAGCTTTCTTT. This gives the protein CATSATRDPNTEAFF. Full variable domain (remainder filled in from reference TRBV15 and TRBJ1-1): DAMVIQNPRYQVTQFGKPVTLSCSQTLNHNVMYWYQQKSSQAPKLLFHYYDKDFNNEADTPDNFQSRRPNTSFCFLDIRSPGLGDTAMYLCATSATRDPNTEAFFGQGTRLTVV.

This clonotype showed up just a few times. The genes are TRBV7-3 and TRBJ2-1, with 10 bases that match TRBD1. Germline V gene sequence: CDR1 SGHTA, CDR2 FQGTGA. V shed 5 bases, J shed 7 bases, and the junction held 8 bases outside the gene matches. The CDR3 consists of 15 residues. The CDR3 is CASSLDRGLWNEQFF. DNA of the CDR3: TGTGCCAGCAGCCTCGACAGGGGGCTGTGGAATGAGCAGTTCTTC.

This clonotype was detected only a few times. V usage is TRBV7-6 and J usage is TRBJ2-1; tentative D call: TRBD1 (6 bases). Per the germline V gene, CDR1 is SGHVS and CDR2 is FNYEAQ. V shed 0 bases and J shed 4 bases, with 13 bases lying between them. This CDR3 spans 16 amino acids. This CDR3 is CASSLAIWQGYNEQFF. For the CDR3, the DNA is TGTGCCAGCAGCTTAGCTATATGGCAGGGGTACAATGAGCAGTTCTTC.

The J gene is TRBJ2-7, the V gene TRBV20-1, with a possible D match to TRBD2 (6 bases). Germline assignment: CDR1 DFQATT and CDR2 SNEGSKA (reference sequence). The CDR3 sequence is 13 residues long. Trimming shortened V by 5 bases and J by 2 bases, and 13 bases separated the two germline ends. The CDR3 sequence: CSARGIGTYEQYF. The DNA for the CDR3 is TGCAGTGCTCGCGGGATTGGAACCTACGAGCAGTACTTC.

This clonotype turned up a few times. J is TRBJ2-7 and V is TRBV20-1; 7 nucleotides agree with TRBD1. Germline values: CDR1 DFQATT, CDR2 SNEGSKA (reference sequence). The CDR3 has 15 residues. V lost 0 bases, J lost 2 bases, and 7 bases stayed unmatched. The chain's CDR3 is CSARDKVQGTYEQYF. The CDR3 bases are TGCAGTGCTAGAGATAAGGTACAGGGGACCTACGAGCAGTACTTC.

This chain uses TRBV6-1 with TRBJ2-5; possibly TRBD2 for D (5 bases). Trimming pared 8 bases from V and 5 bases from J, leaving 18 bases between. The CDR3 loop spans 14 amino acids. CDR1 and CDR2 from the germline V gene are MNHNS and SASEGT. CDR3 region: CASVAGPQRETQYF. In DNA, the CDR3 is TGTGCCAGCGTAGCCGGGCCACAGCGGGAGACCCAGTACTTC.

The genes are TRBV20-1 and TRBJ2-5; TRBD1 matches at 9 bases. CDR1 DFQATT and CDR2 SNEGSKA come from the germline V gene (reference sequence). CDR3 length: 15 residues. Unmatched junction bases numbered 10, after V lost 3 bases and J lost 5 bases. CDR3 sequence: CSASRRDRAGETQYF. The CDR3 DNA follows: TGCAGTGCTAGCCGAAGGGACAGGGCGGGGGAGACCCAGTACTTC.